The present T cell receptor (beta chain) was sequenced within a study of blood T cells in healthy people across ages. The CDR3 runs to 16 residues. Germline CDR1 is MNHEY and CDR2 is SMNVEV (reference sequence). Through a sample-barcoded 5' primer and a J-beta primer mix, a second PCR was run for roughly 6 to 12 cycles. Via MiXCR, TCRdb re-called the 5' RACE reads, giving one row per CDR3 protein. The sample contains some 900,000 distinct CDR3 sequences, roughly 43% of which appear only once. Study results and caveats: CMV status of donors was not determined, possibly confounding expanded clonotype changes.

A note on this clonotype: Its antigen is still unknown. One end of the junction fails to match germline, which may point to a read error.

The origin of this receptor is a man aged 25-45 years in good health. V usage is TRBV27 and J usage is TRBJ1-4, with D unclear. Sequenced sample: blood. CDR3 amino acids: CTSSPSGGLSNEKLFF. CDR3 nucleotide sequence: TGTACCAGCAGTCCTTCCGGTGGGCTCTCTAATGAAAAACTGTTTTTT.